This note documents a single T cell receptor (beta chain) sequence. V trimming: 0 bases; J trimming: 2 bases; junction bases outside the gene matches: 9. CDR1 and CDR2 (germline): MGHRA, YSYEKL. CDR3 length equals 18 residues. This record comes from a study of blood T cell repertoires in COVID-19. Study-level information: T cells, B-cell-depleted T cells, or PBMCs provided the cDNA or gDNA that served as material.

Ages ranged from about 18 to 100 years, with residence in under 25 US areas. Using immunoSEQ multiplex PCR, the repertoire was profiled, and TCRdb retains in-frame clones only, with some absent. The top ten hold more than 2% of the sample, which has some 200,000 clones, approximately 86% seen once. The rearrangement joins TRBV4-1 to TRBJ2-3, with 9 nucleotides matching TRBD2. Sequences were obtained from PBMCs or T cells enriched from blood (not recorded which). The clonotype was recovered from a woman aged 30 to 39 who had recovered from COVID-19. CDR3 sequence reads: CASSQDRSLAGYTDTQYF. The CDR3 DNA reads TGCGCCAGCAGCCAAGATCGGTCTCTAGCGGGATACACAGATACGCAGTATTTT.